These 15 T cell receptor beta chains were sequenced from one sample in a study of cytomegalovirus exposure and HLA in healthy donors. Produced via immunoSEQ multiplex PCR; TCRdb's table is partial and in-frame only. The sample has about 200,000 clones, more than 75% seen once. Source material: PBMCs. Receptors were obtained from a woman between 18 and 29 years old in good health and CMV-seronegative.

The J gene is TRBJ1-3, the V gene TRBV30; D gene uncertain. The CDR3 spans 11 residues. The ends were cut back, 4 bases at V and 3 bases at J, with 4 bases in the middle. CDR1 and CDR2 (germline): GTSNPN, SVGIG (reference sequence). CDR3 region: CAWMSGNTIYF. The CDR3 DNA is TGTGCCTGGATGAGTGGAAACACCATATATTTT. The whole variable domain, remainder taken from reference TRBV30 and TRBJ1-3, is SQTIHQWPATLVQPVGSPLSLECTVEGTSNPNLYWYRQAAGRGLQLLFYSVGIGQISSEVPQNLSASRPQDRQFILSSKKLLLSDSGFYLCAWMSGNTIYFGEGSWLTVV.

The V and J genes are TRBV27 and TRBJ2-1; D might be TRBD2 (6 bases). CDR3 length: 17 amino acids. Germline loops: CDR1 MNHEY, CDR2 SMNVEV (reference sequence). The ends were cut back, 8 bases at V and 3 bases at J, with 23 bases in the middle. CDR3 in DNA: TGTGCCAGCTGCCCTCGATTCCGGGACTTACACTACAATGAGCAGTTCTTC. Its protein product is CASCPRFRDLHYNEQFF.

The rearrangement links TRBV19 to TRBJ2-1; 8 bases are shared with TRBD1. Germline CDR1 LNHDA, CDR2 SQIVND (reference sequence). The CDR3 is 13 amino acids. V was pared by 11 bases and J by 4 bases, with 7 bases of the junction left unmatched. The CDR3 reads CAASRDRYNEQFF. The CDR3 DNA reads as TGTGCCGCGAGTCGGGACAGGTACAATGAGCAGTTCTTC.

This chain connects TRBV7-7 to TRBJ2-5; D perhaps matches TRBD1 (6 bases). The ends were cut back, 5 bases at V and 4 bases at J, with 11 bases in the middle. The length of the CDR3 is 13 residues. The germline V gene encodes CDR1 SSHAT and CDR2 FNYEAQ (reference sequence). CDR3 sequence (DNA): TGTGCCAGCAGCCCACAGGGCCCAGAGACCCAGTACTTC. Translating gives CASSPQGPETQYF.

This chain joins TRBV10-2 and TRBJ1-3, with 8 bases matching TRBD1. The CDR3 sequence is 15 residues long. With 8 bases clipped from V and 0 bases from J, the junction kept 6 bases outside the gene matches. The germline V gene encodes CDR1 WSHSY and CDR2 SAAADI. In DNA, the CDR3 is TGCGCCAGCTCTTTAGACAGGGGCTCTGGAAACACCATATATTTT. Encoded protein: CASSLDRGSGNTIYF.

V and J are TRBV15 and TRBJ2-7; D gene unclear. The CDR3 has 16 amino acids. Trimming took 0 bases from V and 2 from J, leaving 14 bases between them. CDR1 and CDR2 (germline): LNHNV, YYDKDF (reference sequence). CDR3 protein: CATSRDPSLRTYEQYF. As DNA, the CDR3 is TGTGCCACCAGCAGAGACCCGAGCCTGCGGACCTACGAGCAGTACTTC. Full variable domain (missing parts from reference TRBV15 and TRBJ2-7): DAMVIQNPRYQVTQFGKPVTLSCSQTLNHNVMYWYQQKSSQAPKLLFHYYDKDFNNEADTPDNFQSRRPNTSFCFLDIRSPGLGDTAMYLCATSRDPSLRTYEQYFGPGTRLTVT.

The J gene is TRBJ2-5, the V gene TRBV7-6; D uncertain. The CDR3 loop spans 11 amino acids. Germline V gene sequence: CDR1 SGHVS, CDR2 FNYEAQ. V shed 5 bases and J shed 6 bases, with 7 bases lying between them. The CDR3 DNA sequence: TGTGCCAGCAGCCCGGGTCAGACCCAGTACTTC. Protein sequence: CASSPGQTQYF. The complete variable domain, with remaining parts taken from reference TRBV7-6 and TRBJ2-5, reads GAGVSQSPRYKVTKRGQDVALRCDPISGHVSLYWYRQALGQGPEFLTYFNYEAQQDKSGLPNDRFSAERPEGSISTLTIQRTEQRDSAMYRCASSPGQTQYFGPGTRLLVL.

The gene calls are TRBV5-4 and TRBJ1-4; D may be TRBD1 (6 bases). The length of the CDR3 is 15 residues. Per the germline V gene, CDR1 is SGHNT and CDR2 is YYREEE (reference sequence). V gave up 0 bases and J gave up 6 bases, with 12 bases separating them. CDR3 amino acids: CASSLGGGRDEKLFF. CDR3 DNA: TGTGCCAGCAGCTTGGGAGGGGGTAGGGATGAAAAACTGTTTTTT. The full variable domain, rest sourced from reference TRBV5-4 and TRBJ1-4, is ETGVTQSPTHLIKTRGQQVTLRCSSQSGHNTVSWYQQALGQGPQFIFQYYREEENGRGNFPPRFSGLQFPNYSSELNVNALELDDSALYLCASSLGGGRDEKLFFGSGTQLSVL.

This chain links TRBV25-1 with TRBJ2-5; 8 nucleotides align to TRBD1. The CDR3 length is 18 residues. Germline values: CDR1 MGHDK, CDR2 SYGVNS. With 1 base clipped from V and 3 bases from J, the junction kept 13 bases outside the gene matches. The CDR3: CASSESPLVQGAKETQYF. The CDR3 DNA reads TGTGCCAGCAGTGAATCTCCCCTTGTTCAGGGGGCAAAAGAGACCCAGTACTTC.

The table lists this clone with a count of one. The rearrangement links TRBV19 to TRBJ1-2, with a possible D match to TRBD1 (6 bases). There are 14 residues in the CDR3. With 3 bases removed from V and 2 bases from J, the gap between germline ends came to 10 bases. Germline V lookup: CDR1 LNHDA, CDR2 SQIVND (reference sequence). The CDR3 DNA reads TGTGCCAGTAGTATTCCCACAGGGAACTATGGCTACACCTTC. It translates to CASSIPTGNYGYTF. The complete variable domain, with remaining parts taken from reference TRBV19 and TRBJ1-2, reads DGGITQSPKYLFRKEGQNVTLSCEQNLNHDAMYWYRQDPGQGLRLIYYSQIVNDFQKGDIAEGYSVSREKKESFPLTVTSAQKNPTAFYLCASSIPTGNYGYTFGSGTRLTVV.

The rearrangement links TRBV9 to TRBJ1-6; weak D call: TRBD1 (6 bases). CDR1 and CDR2 (germline): SGDLS, YYNGEE. This CDR3 is 15 amino acids long. V lost 0 bases, J lost 7 bases, and 11 bases lay in between. DNA of the CDR3: TGTGCCAGCAGCGTAGCAGGAGACAGGAATTCACCCCTCCACTTT. Its translation: CASSVAGDRNSPLHF.

V is TRBV5-5 and J is TRBJ2-7; weak D call: TRBD1 (6 bases). The CDR3 extends over 16 amino acids. V gave up 1 base and J gave up 3 bases, with 17 bases separating them. Germline V gives CDR1 SGHKS, CDR2 YYEKEE (reference sequence). In DNA form, the CDR3 reads TGTGCCAGCAGCTTGACAATAAGGACAGCCGGCTACGAGCAGTACTTC. Its translation is CASSLTIRTAGYEQYF.

This clone was observed a handful of times. This chain uses TRBV5-1 with TRBJ2-3, with D unclear. CDR3 length: 13 residues. From germline, CDR1 is SGHRS and CDR2 YFSETQ. Trimming left V 0 bases short and J 5 bases short, with 7 bases between. The CDR3 DNA reads TGCGCCAGCAGCTTGGAATCGGGAGATACGCAGTATTTT. Translating gives CASSLESGDTQYF. Complete variable domain (other parts from reference TRBV5-1 and TRBJ2-3): KAGVTQTPRYLIKTRGQQVTLSCSPISGHRSVSWYQQTPGQGLQFLFEYFSETQRNKGNFPGRFSGRQFSNSRSEMNVSTLELGDSALYLCASSLESGDTQYFGPGTRLTVL.

The V call is TRBV6-1, the J call TRBJ1-2; no definite D call. The germline V gene encodes CDR1 MNHNS and CDR2 SASEGT. Deletions cut 6 bases from V and 7 bases from J, with 21 bases between. The CDR3 is 15 amino acids. As DNA, the CDR3 is TGTGCCAGCAGCGAGTACACCGCCGGGATCCTTGGCTACACCTTC. It yields the protein CASSEYTAGILGYTF.

The chain has TRBV14 and TRBJ2-1; 7 nucleotides line up with TRBD1. Germline CDR1 and CDR2: SGHDN and FVKESK. The CDR3 extends over 16 amino acids. Trimming took 2 bases from V and 8 from J; bases not matched to a gene: 12. CDR3 protein: CASSQSRGSSYDEQFF. The DNA for the CDR3 is TGTGCCAGCAGCCAATCCAGGGGGAGTTCTTATGATGAGCAGTTCTTC.